This TCR beta chain was recovered during a study of vaccination and CD4 T cells after COVID-19. Study-level background: Once diagnosed, patients had post-COVID samples drawn a median 101 days later (range 35 to 161).

V shed 0 bases and J shed 5 bases, with 10 bases lying between them. Germline loops: CDR1 SQVTM, CDR2 ANQGSEA. This CDR3 contains 13 residues. Note on this clonotype: Its antigen remains unknown.

With the Oncomine TCR Beta short-read assay, DNA from cultured CD4+ T cells was sequenced. The authors extracted genomic DNA from cultured CD4+ T cells. One entry per CDR3 protein results from TCRdb running MiXCR on the PCR reads. The sample consists of about 7,800 distinct CDR3 sequences, about three fifths of them appearing once. Described treatment: roughly 11-day PBMC culture with coronavirus spike peptide pools or control peptides (ViraFEST assay). Once peptide pools had expanded antigen-specific T cells, ViraFEST sequenced TCRs. This chain connects TRBV29-1 to TRBJ2-5, with a possible D match to TRBD1 (5 bases). The receptor was derived from a human donor who had recovered from COVID-19. Sequenced: CD4+ T cells from blood, cultured in vitro. The CDR3 loop reads CSVEEGAQETQYF. Here the CDR3 DNA reads TGCAGCGTTGAAGAAGGGGCGCAGGAGACCCAGTACTTC. Using reference TRBV29-1 and TRBJ2-5 for the parts outside the CDR3, the full variable domain is SAVISQKPSRDICQRGTSLTIQCQVDSQVTMMFWYRQQPGQSLTLIATANQGSEATYESGFVIDKFPISRPNLTFSTLTVSNMSPEDSSIYLCSVEEGAQETQYFGPGTRLLVL.